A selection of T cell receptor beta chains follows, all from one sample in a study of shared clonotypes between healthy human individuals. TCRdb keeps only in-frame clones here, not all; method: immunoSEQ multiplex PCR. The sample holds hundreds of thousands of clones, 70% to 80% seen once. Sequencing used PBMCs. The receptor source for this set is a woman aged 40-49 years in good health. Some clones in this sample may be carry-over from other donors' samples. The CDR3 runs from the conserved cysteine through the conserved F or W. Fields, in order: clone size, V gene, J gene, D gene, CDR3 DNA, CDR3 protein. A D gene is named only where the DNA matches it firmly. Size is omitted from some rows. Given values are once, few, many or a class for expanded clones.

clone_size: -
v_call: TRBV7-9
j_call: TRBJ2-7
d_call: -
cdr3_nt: TGTGCCAGCAGCTTAGCGCTCAGGGCCGGAGAACACCAATTC
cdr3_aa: CASSLALRAGEHQF

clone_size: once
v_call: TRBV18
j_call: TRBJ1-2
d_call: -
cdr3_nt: TGTGCCAGCTCACCCTCCCCAGAGAGCTTCTATGGCTACACCTTC
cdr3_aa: CASSPSPESFYGYTF

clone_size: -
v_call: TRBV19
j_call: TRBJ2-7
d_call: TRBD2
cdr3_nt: TGTGCCAGTAGTATAACCCCTGGACTAGCGGAGGGAAGCTCCTACGAGCAGTACTTC
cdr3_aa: CASSITPGLAEGSSYEQYF

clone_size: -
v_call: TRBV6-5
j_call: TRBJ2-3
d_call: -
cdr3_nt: TGTGCCAGCAGTTACTCGGAAACAGGGACCGATACGCAGTATTTT
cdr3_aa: CASSYSETGTDTQYF

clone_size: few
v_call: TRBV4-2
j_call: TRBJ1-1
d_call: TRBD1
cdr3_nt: TGTGCCAGCAGCCAAGATCTAGGACAGGGTGAAGCTTTCTTT
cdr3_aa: CASSQDLGQGEAFF

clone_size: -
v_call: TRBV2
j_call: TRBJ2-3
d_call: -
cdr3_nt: TGTGCCAGCAGTGTTGGCTCTAGCACAGATACGCAGTATTTT
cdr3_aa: CASSVGSSTDTQYF

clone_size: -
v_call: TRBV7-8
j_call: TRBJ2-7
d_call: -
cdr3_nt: TGTGCCAGCAGCGGATCAGGCTACGAGCAGTACTTC
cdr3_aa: CASSGSGYEQYF

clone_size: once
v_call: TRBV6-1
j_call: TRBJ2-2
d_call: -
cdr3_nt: TGTGCCAGCAGTCCGGGTTTCAACACCGGGGAGCTGTTTTTT
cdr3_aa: CASSPGFNTGELFF

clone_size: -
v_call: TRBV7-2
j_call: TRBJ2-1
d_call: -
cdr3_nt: TGTGCCAGCAGCTTATACAGGGTGAGTGAGCAGTTCTTC
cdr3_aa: CASSLYRVSEQFF

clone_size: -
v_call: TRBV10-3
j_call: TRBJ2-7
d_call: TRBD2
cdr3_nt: TGTGCCACCCTACCGGGACTAGCGGGAGATGGGTACGAGCAGTACTTC
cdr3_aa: CATLPGLAGDGYEQYF

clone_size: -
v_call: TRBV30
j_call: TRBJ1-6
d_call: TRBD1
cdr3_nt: TGTGCCTGGAGTGGGACAGGCTACGTTAATTCACCCCTCCACTTT
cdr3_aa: CAWSGTGYVNSPLHF

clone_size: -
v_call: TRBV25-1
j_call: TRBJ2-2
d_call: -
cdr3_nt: TGTGCCAGCAGCCGGGACCACTACACCGGGGAGCTGTTTTTT
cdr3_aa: CASSRDHYTGELFF

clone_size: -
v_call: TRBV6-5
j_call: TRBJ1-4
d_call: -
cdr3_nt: TGTGCCAGCGGGCAGGCGGTGGGGGGTAGTGAAAAACTGTTTTTT
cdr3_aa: CASGQAVGGSEKLFF

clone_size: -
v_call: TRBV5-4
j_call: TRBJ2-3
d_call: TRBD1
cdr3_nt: TGTGCCAGCAGATTTGACGGACAGGGAGAAGATACGCAGTATTTT
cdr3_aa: CASRFDGQGEDTQYF

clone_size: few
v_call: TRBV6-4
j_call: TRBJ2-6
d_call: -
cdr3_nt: TGTGCCAGCAGCCCAGGGGGGAGCTCTGGGGCCAACGTCCTGACTTTC
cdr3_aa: CASSPGGSSGANVLTF

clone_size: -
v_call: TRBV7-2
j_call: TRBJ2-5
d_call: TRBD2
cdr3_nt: TGTGCCAGCAGCCGATCAGCGGGAGGATACCAAGAGACCCAGTACTTC
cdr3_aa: CASSRSAGGYQETQYF

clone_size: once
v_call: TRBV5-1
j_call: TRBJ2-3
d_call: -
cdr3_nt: TGCGCCAGCAGCCCGCGCGTCACTGAGGATACGCAGTATTTT
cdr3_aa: CASSPRVTEDTQYF

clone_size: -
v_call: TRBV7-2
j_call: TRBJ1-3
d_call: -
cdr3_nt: TGTGCCAGCAGCTTAGGGTATAAGGGGCAACCCAGAAACACCATATATTTT
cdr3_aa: CASSLGYKGQPRNTIYF

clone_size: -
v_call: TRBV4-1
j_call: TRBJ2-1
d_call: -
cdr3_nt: TGCGCCAGCAGCACGCCCCGGTTTGCGTCCTACAATGAGCAGTTCTTC
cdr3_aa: CASSTPRFASYNEQFF

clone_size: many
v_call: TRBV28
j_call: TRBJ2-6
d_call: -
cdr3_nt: TGTGCCGTCAGGTCTGGGGCCAACGTCCTGACTTTC
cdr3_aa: CAVRSGANVLTF

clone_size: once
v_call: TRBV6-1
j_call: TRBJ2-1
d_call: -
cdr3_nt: TGTGCCAGCAGTGAAGGGTTGGGCTCCTACAATGAGCAGTTCTTC
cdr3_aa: CASSEGLGSYNEQFF

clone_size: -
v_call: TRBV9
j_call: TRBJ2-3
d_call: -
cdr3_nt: TGTGCCAGCCAGGGTGGTCAATCAGATACGCAGTATTTT
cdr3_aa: CASQGGQSDTQYF

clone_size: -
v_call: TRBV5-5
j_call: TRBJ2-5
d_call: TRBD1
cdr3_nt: TGTGCCAGCAGCCCCCGGAGGCAGACAGGGGGCCTACAAGAGACCCAGTACTTC
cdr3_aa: CASSPRRQTGGLQETQYF

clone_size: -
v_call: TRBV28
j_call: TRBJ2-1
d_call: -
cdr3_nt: TGTGCCAGCAGTCGACCCGCCTCCTACAATGAGCAGTTCTTC
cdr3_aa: CASSRPASYNEQFF

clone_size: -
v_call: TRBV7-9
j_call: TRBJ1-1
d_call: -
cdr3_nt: TGTGCCAGCAGCCCTCAACAGGGTATGAACACTGAAGCTTTCTTT
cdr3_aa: CASSPQQGMNTEAFF

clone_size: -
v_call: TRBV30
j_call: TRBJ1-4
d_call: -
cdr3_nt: TGTGCCTGGAGTGTAGGGGCGGGCGTGGATGAAAAACTGTTTTTT
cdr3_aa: CAWSVGAGVDEKLFF

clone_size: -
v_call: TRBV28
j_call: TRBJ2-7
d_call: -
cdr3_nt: TGTGCCAGCAGTTTAAGGGGGGGCCTGTCCTACGAGCAGTACTTC
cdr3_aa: CASSLRGGLSYEQYF

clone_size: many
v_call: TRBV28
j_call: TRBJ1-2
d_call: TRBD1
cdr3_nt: TGTGCCAGCATTCCCTCCGGGACAGCTTTGGGAGATGGCTACACCTTC
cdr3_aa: CASIPSGTALGDGYTF

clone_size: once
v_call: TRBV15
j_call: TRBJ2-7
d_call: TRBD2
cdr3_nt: TGTGCCACCAGCAGATTTGCGGGAGGGTCCGAGCAGTACTTC
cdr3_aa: CATSRFAGGSEQYF

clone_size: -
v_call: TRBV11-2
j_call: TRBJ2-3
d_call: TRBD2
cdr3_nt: TGTGCCAGCAGGCAACTAGCGGGAGTGGGGATCTCAGATACGCAGTATTTT
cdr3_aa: CASRQLAGVGISDTQYF

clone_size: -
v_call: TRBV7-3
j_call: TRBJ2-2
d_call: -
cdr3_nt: TGTGCCAGCAGCTTAACTCCGTCGGTGAAGACCGGGGAGCTGTTTTTT
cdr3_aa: CASSLTPSVKTGELFF

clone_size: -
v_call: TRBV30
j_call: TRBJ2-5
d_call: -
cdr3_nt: TGTGCCTGGAGTTTGGACAGGCGGGGAGAGACCCAGTACTTC
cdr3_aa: CAWSLDRRGETQYF

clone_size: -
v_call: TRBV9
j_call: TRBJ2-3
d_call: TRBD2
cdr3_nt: TGTGCCAGCAGCGTAGCAGATAGCGGGAGAGCAGATACGCAGTATTTT
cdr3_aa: CASSVADSGRADTQYF

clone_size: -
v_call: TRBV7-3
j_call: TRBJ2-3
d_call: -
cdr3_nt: TGTGCCAGCAGCTTATCCCGCACAGATACGCAGTATTTT
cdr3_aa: CASSLSRTDTQYF

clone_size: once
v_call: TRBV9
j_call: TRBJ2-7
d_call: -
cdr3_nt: TGTGCCAGCAGCCGAGCCGGGACGGAATACGAGCAGTACTTC
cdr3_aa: CASSRAGTEYEQYF

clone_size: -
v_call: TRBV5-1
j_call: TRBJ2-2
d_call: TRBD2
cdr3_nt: TGCGCCAGCAGCCCCAGTTCTAGCGGGAGCATCACCGGGGAGCTGTTTTTT
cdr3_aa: CASSPSSSGSITGELFF

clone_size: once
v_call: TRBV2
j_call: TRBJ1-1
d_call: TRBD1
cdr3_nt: TGTGCCAGCAGCCGGACAGGGCGAACTGAAGCTTTCTTT
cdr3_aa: CASSRTGRTEAFF

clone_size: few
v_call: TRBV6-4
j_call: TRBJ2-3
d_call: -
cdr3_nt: TGTGCCAGCAGCCAACGAGGTAGCACAGATACGCAGTATTTT
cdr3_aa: CASSQRGSTDTQYF

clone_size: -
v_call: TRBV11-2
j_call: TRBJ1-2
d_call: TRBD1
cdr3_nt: TGTGCCAGCAGCTTATTCACAGGGGGCTATGGCTACACCTTC
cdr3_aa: CASSLFTGGYGYTF

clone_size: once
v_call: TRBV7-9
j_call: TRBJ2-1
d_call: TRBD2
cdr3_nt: TGTGCCAGCAGCTTACTAGCGGGAGGGCCGCGGGTCAATGAGCAGTTCTTC
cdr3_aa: CASSLLAGGPRVNEQFF

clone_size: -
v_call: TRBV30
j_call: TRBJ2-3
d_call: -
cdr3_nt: TGTGCCTGGAGTGTGGGAGCGGATAGCACAGATACGCAGTATTTT
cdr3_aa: CAWSVGADSTDTQYF

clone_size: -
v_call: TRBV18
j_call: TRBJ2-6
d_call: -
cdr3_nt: TGTGCCAGCTCACCCGGGGCTTCTGGGGCCAACGTCCTGACTTTC
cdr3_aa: CASSPGASGANVLTF

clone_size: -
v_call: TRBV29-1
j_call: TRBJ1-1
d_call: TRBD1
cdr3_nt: TGCAGCGTTGAGGAGGACAGGGAAGACGAAGCTTTCTTT
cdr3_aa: CSVEEDREDEAFF

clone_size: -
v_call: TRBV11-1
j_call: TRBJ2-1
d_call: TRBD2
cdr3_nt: TGTGCCAGCAGCTTAGTTTGGCTAGCGGGGGACAATGAGCAGTTCTTC
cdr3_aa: CASSLVWLAGDNEQFF

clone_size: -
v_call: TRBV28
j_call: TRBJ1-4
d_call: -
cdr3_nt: TGTGCCAGCAGCGGAGGGGGGTTGGGGGAAAAACTGGTTTTT
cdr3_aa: CASSGGGLGEKLVF

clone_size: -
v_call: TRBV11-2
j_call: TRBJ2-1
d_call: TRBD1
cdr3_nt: TGTGCCAGCAGCCGGGGACAGGGAACCTACAATGAGCAGTTCTTC
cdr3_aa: CASSRGQGTYNEQFF

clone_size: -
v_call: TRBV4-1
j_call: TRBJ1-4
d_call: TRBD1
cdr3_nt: TGCGCCAGCAGCCAAGGTGACAGGGTACCTAATGAAAAACTGTTTTTT
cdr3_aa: CASSQGDRVPNEKLFF

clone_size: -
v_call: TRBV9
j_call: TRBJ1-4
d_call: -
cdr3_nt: TGTGCCAGCAGCCCCGTCGGGGGGGTCAGTGAAAAACTGTTTTTT
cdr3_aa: CASSPVGGVSEKLFF

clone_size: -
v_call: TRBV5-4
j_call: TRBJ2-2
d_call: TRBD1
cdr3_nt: TGTGCCAGCAGCCTAGACAGGGCTGTCGCGAACACCGGGGAGCTGTTTTTT
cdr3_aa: CASSLDRAVANTGELFF